Here is one T cell receptor beta chain with its context. This sample was included in a study of blood T cell repertoires in COVID-19. Study details: Samples came from the United States, Italy and Spain, spanning acute and convalescent COVID-19. Sources were T cells, B-cell-depleted T cells, or PBMCs; the material itself was cDNA or gDNA.

Only in-frame clones appear in the TCRdb table, and some are missing; sequencing was by immunoSEQ multiplex PCR. The sample has about 130,000 clones; roughly 80% are singletons. The CDR3 is 18 residues long. From germline, CDR1 is SGHNT and CDR2 YYREEE (reference sequence). The J segment lost 5 bases and the V segment lost 4 bases, leaving 18 bases of the junction unmatched. The TCR sequence derives from a man between 65 and 79 years old with acute or convalescent COVID-19. The sample comprised peripheral blood. The chain links TRBV5-4 to TRBJ1-1; 9 nucleotides agree with TRBD1. CDR3 sequence (DNA): TGTGCCAGCAGCCCGTCCCGGGACAGGGATTGGGCAGGGACTGAAGCTTTCTTT. Protein sequence: CASSPSRDRDWAGTEAFF.